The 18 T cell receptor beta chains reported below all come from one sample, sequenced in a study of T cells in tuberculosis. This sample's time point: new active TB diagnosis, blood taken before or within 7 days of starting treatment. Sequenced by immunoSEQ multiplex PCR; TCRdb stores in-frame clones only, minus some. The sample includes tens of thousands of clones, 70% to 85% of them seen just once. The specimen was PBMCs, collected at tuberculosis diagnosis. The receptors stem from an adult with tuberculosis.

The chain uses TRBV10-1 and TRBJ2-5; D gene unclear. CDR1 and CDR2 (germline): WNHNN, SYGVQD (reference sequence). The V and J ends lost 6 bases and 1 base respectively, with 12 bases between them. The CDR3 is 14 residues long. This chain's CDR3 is CASSPGGTQETQYF. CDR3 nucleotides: TGCGCCAGCAGCCCCGGCGGAACCCAAGAGACCCAGTACTTC.

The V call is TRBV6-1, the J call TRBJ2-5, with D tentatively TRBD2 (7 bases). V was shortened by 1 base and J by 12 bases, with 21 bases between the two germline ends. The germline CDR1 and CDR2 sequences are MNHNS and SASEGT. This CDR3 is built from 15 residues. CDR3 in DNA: TGTGCCAGCAGTGAAGGGACGGGGGGCGGGCGTCGGGAGTACTTC. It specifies CASSEGTGGGRREYF.

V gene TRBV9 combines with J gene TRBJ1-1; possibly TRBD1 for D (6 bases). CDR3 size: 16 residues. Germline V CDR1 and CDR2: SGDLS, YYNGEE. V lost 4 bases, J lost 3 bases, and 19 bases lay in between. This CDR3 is CASSPQGGGQDTEAFF. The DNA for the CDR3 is TGTGCCAGCAGCCCTCAAGGGGGGGGGCAGGACACTGAAGCTTTCTTT.

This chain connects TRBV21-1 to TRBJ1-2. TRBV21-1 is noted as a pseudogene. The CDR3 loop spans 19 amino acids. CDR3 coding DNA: TGTGCCAGCAGCAAAGCGGGGATGCGTCGGGGGGGAGCTAACTATGGCTACACCTTC. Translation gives CASSKAGMRRGGANYGYTF.

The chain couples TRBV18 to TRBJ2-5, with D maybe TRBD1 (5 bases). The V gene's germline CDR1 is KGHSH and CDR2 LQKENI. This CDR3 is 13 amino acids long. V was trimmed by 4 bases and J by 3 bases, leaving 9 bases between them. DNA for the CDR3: TGTGCCAGCTCACAGGGGTTGGAAGAGACCCAGTACTTC. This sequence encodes CASSQGLEETQYF.

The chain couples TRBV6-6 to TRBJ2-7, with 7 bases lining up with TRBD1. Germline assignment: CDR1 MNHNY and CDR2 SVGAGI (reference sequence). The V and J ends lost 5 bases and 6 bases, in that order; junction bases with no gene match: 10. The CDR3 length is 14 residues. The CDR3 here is CASSRDSGLLEQYF. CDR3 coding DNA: TGTGCCAGCAGTAGGGACAGCGGTCTCCTCGAGCAGTACTTC.

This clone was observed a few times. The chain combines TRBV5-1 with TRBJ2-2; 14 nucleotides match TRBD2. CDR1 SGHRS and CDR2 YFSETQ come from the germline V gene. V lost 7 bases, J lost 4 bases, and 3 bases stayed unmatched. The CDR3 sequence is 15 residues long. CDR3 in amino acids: CASVGLAGGTGELFF. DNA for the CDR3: TGCGCCAGCGTCGGACTAGCGGGGGGCACCGGGGAGCTGTTTTTT.

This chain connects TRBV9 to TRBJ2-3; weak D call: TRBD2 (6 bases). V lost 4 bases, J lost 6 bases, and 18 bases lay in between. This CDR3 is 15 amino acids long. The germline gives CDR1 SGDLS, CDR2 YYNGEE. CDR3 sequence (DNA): TGTGCCAGCAGCACGCTTGAGCGCGGAGGGGATACGCAGTATTTT. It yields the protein CASSTLERGGDTQYF. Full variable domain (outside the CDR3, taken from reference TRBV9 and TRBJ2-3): DSGVTQTPKHLITATGQRVTLRCSPRSGDLSVYWYQQSLDQGLQFLIQYYNGEERAKGNILERFSAQQFPDLHSELNLSSLELGDSALYFCASSTLERGGDTQYFGPGTRLTVL.

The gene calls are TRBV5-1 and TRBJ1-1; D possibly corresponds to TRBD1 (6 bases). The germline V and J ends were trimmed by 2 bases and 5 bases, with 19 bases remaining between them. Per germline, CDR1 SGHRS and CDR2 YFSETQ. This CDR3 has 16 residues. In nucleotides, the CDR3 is TGCGCCAGCAGCTTTATAGGGGGGGTTAAAACAACTGAAGCTTTCTTT. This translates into CASSFIGGVKTTEAFF.

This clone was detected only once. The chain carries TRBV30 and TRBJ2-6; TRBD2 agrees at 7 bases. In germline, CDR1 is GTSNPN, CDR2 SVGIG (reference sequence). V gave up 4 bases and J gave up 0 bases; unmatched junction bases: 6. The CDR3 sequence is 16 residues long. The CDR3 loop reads CAWTAGDPSGANVLTF. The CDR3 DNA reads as TGTGCCTGGACGGCGGGGGACCCCTCTGGGGCCAACGTCCTGACTTTC. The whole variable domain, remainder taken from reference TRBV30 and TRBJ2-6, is SQTIHQWPATLVQPVGSPLSLECTVEGTSNPNLYWYRQAAGRGLQLLFYSVGIGQISSEVPQNLSASRPQDRQFILSSKKLLLSDSGFYLCAWTAGDPSGANVLTFGAGSRLTVL.

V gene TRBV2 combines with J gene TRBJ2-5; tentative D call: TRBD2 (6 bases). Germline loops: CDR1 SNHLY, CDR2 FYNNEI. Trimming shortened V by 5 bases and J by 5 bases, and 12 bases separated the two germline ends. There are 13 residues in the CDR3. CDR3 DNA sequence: TGTGCCAGCAGTCCCGGGACTGGCGAGACCCAGTACTTC. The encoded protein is CASSPGTGETQYF.

CDR3 bases: TGTGCCAGCAGCTTTATCAGGCCTTACACAGATACGCAGTATTTT. Translating gives CASSFIRPYTDTQYF. The chain carries TRBV14 and TRBJ2-3; D remains unclear. The germline V and J ends were trimmed by 5 bases and 2 bases, with 14 bases remaining between them. Germline V gene data show CDR1 as SGHDN and CDR2 as FVKESK. This CDR3 contains 15 residues.

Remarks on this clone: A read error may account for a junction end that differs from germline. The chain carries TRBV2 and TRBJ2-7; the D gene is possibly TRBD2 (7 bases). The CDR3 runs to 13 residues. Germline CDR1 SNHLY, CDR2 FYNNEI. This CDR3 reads CASSERGRGGGIF. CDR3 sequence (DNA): TGTGCCAGCAGTGAGCGGGGTAGGGGAGGGGGTATCTTC.

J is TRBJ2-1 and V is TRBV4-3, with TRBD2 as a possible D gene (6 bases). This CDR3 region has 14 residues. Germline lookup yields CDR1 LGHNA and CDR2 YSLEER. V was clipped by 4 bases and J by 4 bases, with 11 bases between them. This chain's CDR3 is CASSPPGLYNEQFF. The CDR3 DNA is TGCGCCAGCAGCCCCCCGGGACTTTACAATGAGCAGTTCTTC.

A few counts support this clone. CDR3: CASSGVVKLLHGYTF. The CDR3 nucleotides are TGTGCCAGCAGTGGCGTTGTTAAGCTCCTCCATGGCTACACCTTC. The V gene is TRBV6-1, the J gene TRBJ1-2; D remains ambiguous. V was clipped by 4 bases and J by 6 bases, with 18 bases between them. This CDR3 region has 15 residues. Germline assignment: CDR1 MNHNS and CDR2 SASEGT.

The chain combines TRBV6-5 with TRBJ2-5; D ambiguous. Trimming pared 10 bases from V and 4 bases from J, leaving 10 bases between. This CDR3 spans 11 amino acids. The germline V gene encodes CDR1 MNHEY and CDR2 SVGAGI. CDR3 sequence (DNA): TGTGCCATCCAAAGAGGAGAGACCCAGTACTTC. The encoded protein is CAIQRGETQYF.

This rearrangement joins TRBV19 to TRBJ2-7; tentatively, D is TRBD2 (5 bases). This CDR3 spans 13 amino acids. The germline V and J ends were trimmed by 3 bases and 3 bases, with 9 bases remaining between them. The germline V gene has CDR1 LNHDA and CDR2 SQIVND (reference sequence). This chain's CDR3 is CASSMVGGYEQYF. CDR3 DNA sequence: TGTGCCAGTAGTATGGTTGGAGGCTACGAGCAGTACTTC.

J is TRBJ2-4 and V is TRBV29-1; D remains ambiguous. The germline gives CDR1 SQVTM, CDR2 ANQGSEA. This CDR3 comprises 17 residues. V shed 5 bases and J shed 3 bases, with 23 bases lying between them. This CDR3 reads CSVTRQYDLLGKNIQYF. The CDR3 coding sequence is TGCAGCGTTACCAGACAATACGATCTCCTGGGCAAAAACATTCAGTACTTC.